This TCR beta chain was documented in a study of beta chain features in type 1 diabetes. Points from the study as a whole: The question of HLA type influencing TCRB rearrangement was one that remained unresolved here.

The isolated RNA, all of it, was reverse transcribed, so expressed TCRB transcripts were what got sequenced. For naive, central memory and regulatory T cell samples, reads averaged around 3.6 million. Here immunoSEQ multiplex PCR was the method, and the copy in TCRdb shows in-frame clones only, minus some. The sample consists of 250,000 to 350,000 clones, less than 15% of them appearing once. Donors contributed one heparinised blood draw apiece, averaging approximately 120 mL. CD4+ cells of the naive, central memory, regulatory and stem cell-like memory types were sorted via CD45RO/CCR7/CD25/CD127/CD95/CD27. This clone turned up a few times. Antigen: not known. The V and J ends lost 4 bases and 5 bases respectively, with 10 bases between them. The CDR3 runs to 13 residues. CDR1 is SGHNT and CDR2 is YYREEE in the germline V gene (reference sequence).

The source material was central memory CD4+ T cells from blood. The clonotype was recovered from a man between 25 and 39 years old in good health. This chain joins TRBV5-4 and TRBJ1-3, with D uncertain. The CDR3 loop reads CASSIDGRNTIYF. The CDR3 nucleotides read TGTGCCAGCAGCATAGACGGAAGAAACACCATATATTTT.